What follows are 14 T cell receptor beta chains derived from one specimen sequenced in a study of Ad26.COV2.S vaccination and SARS-CoV-2 variants. Treatment given: some 20 received Ad26.COV2.S at low or high dose, single or two shots; a few received placebo; per-sample allocation not given. Collection of the samples took place on day 63 after the first injection of vaccine or placebo. The table came from immunoSEQ multiplex PCR; TCRdb's copy has only in-frame clones and leaves some out. The sample has hundreds of thousands of clones; about 92% are singletons. This material consisted of peripheral blood, taken in a trial of Ad26.COV2.S vaccine versus placebo. These TCRs come from a person between 18 and 59 years old who received the Ad26.COV2.S COVID-19 vaccine or a placebo.

The chain couples TRBV15 to TRBJ2-1; tentatively, D is TRBD1 or TRBD2 (5 bases each). V was cut by 4 bases and J by 3 bases, with 25 bases left in between. CDR1 and CDR2 (germline): LNHNV, YYDKDF (reference sequence). This CDR3 spans 19 amino acids. CDR3 nucleotide sequence: TGTGCCACCAGCAAACAACCCCCAAGGTCAGCTGGGGGCTACAATGAGCAGTTCTTC. Protein product: CATSKQPPRSAGGYNEQFF.

A single count supports this clone. This chain joins TRBV24-1 and TRBJ1-1; D gene unclear. Trimming took 8 bases from V and 2 from J, leaving 23 bases between them. This CDR3 contains 17 residues. From germline, CDR1 is KGHDR and CDR2 SFDVKD. As DNA, the CDR3 is TGTGCCACCAAAAGTGACAAAAGCGGACGGCCAAACACTGAAGCTTTCTTT. It specifies CATKSDKSGRPNTEAFF.

This chain links TRBV11-2 with TRBJ2-7, with a tentative D call TRBD1 (6 bases). V was pared by 1 base and J by 2 bases, with 12 bases between. CDR1 SGHAT and CDR2 FQNNGV come from the germline V gene. This CDR3 has 15 residues. DNA of the CDR3: TGTGCCAGCAGCTTAGGAGGGACACCAGCCTACGAGCAGTACTTC. Amino acid sequence: CASSLGGTPAYEQYF.

The J gene is TRBJ2-5, the V gene TRBV7-8; TRBD2 agrees at 11 bases. Germline CDR1 reads SGHVS; CDR2 reads FQNEAQ. The CDR3 runs to 16 residues. V lost 5 bases, J lost 4 bases, and 9 bases stayed unmatched. The CDR3, as DNA: TGTGCCAGCAGCCCAATAGCGGGGGGGCCAGGAGAGACCCAGTACTTC. Protein product: CASSPIAGGPGETQYF.

V gene TRBV2 combines with J gene TRBJ2-1; D perhaps matches TRBD2 (6 bases). The V and J ends lost 8 bases and 4 bases respectively, with 15 bases between them. CDR3 length: 14 residues. The germline V gene has CDR1 SNHLY and CDR2 FYNNEI. CDR3 DNA: TGTGCCAGCCGCTTGGACTACGGATACAATGAGCAGTTCTTC. Protein: CASRLDYGYNEQFF. The whole variable domain, filled in from reference TRBV2 and TRBJ2-1, reads EPEVTQTPSHQVTQMGQEVILRCVPISNHLYFYWYRQILGQKVEFLVSFYNNEISEKSEIFDDQFSVERPDGSNFTLKIRSTKLEDSAMYFCASRLDYGYNEQFFGPGTRLTVL.

This clone was seen a single time. The gene calls are TRBV19 and TRBJ2-1; the D gene is possibly TRBD1 (5 bases). The CDR3 covers 15 residues. CDR1 LNHDA and CDR2 SQIVND come from the germline V gene (reference sequence). The V gene lost 3 bases and the J gene lost 4 bases, with 13 bases spanning the gap. CDR3 protein: CASSIWGAEYNEQFF. CDR3 coding DNA: TGTGCCAGTAGTATTTGGGGCGCTGAATACAATGAGCAGTTCTTC.

The chain employs TRBV7-2 and TRBJ2-5, with D possibly TRBD2 on 6 matching bases. The germline CDR1 and CDR2 sequences are SGHTA and FQGNSA. This CDR3 has 12 amino acids. Between the trimmed V and J ends, which lost 6 bases and 4 bases, there was a span of 9 bases. The CDR3 nucleotides read TGTGCCAGCAGTTACGGGGGAGAGACCCAGTACTTC. It is translated as CASSYGGETQYF. The full variable domain, its missing parts supplied by reference TRBV7-2 and TRBJ2-5, is GAGVSQSPSNKVTEKGKDVELRCDPISGHTALYWYRQSLGQGLEFLIYFQGNSAPDKSGLPSDRFSAERTGGSVSTLTIQRTQQEDSAVYLCASSYGGETQYFGPGTRLLVL.

The chain couples TRBV15 to TRBJ2-1, with D unresolved. The length of the CDR3 is 15 residues. Germline CDR1 reads LNHNV; CDR2 reads YYDKDF (reference sequence). Trimming took 1 base from V and 3 from J, leaving 10 bases between them. DNA for the CDR3: TGTGCCACCAGCAGAGTGGCAGGAATCTACAATGAGCAGTTCTTC. This sequence encodes CATSRVAGIYNEQFF.

The chain links TRBV24-1 to TRBJ2-1; 10 nucleotides align to TRBD1. The V and J ends lost 11 bases and 6 bases, in that order; junction bases with no gene match: 6. The CDR3 has 13 residues. Germline V lookup: CDR1 KGHDR, CDR2 SFDVKD. This CDR3 reads CASRDRGINEQFF. The CDR3 region has the DNA TGTGCCAGCCGGGACAGGGGAATCAATGAGCAGTTCTTC.

This sequence joins TRBV2 and TRBJ2-3; 8 nucleotides align to TRBD2. The CDR3 extends over 14 amino acids. Germline CDR1 reads SNHLY; CDR2 reads FYNNEI. The J segment lost 2 bases and the V segment lost 7 bases, leaving 5 bases of the junction unmatched. The CDR3 loop is CASTGLALTDTQYF. In DNA, the CDR3 is TGTGCCAGCACCGGACTAGCTCTCACAGATACGCAGTATTTT.

This chain connects TRBV6-6 to TRBJ2-7; possibly TRBD2 for D (5 bases). Germline-derived CDR1 and CDR2 are MNHNY and SVGAGI (reference sequence). The CDR3 covers 13 residues. Trimming removed 7 bases from V and 3 bases from J, with 13 bases in between. The CDR3 is CASTNAGLYEQYF. The CDR3 nucleotides are TGTGCCAGCACCAACGCCGGACTCTACGAGCAGTACTTC.

The chain uses TRBV28 and TRBJ2-5; D assignment may be TRBD1 or TRBD2 (5 bases each). The CDR3 totals 13 residues. V lost 7 bases and J lost 2, with 11 bases in between. CDR1 is MDHEN, CDR2 SYDVKM, per germline. The CDR3 DNA reads as TGTGCCAGCAACGGGACCCCTCAAGAGACCCAGTACTTC. As protein: CASNGTPQETQYF.

This chain joins TRBV19 and TRBJ1-5, with TRBD1 as a possible D gene (5 bases). This CDR3 spans 12 amino acids. Germline V CDR1 and CDR2: LNHDA, SQIVND (reference sequence). V lost 6 bases and J 7 bases, leaving 10 bases between the germline ends. CDR3 region: CASRNGGQPQHF. The CDR3 region has the DNA TGTGCCAGTAGGAACGGGGGACAGCCCCAGCATTTT.

The chain carries TRBV18 and TRBJ2-3; D not resolved. The CDR3 length is 16 residues. V was trimmed by 5 bases and J by 0 bases, leaving 15 bases between them. Germline-derived CDR1 and CDR2 are KGHSH and LQKENI. CDR3 sequence reads: CASSGVWASSTDTQYF. The CDR3 bases are TGTGCCAGCTCAGGGGTTTGGGCCTCTAGCACAGATACGCAGTATTTT.